This T cell receptor (beta chain) is from a study of cytomegalovirus exposure and HLA in healthy donors. Points on this clone: The antigen is unknown.

Study-wide results and caveats: Analyzed later, most CMV-associated TCR beta chains appeared HLA-restricted. In an earlier analysis, productive rearrangement rates for most beta V segments clustered near 87% or 30%. Fewer N-insertions than the roughly 670-donor mean were reportedly shown by an Asian-associated ancestry cluster in a later analysis.

Trimming removed 6 bases from V and 10 bases from J, with 13 bases in between. Per the germline V gene, CDR1 is MNHEY and CDR2 is SMNVEV (reference sequence). The CDR3 loop spans 12 amino acids. 60 Vbeta and 13 Jbeta primers were used in PCR. In the original workflow: The authors later counted tens of millions of unique TCR beta chains, some 12 million of them shared. Profiling relied on immunoSEQ multiplex PCR, and the TCRdb table lists in-frame clones only, not all of them. V and J calls plus clone size are reproduced from that table; the DNA served to infer D and trimming. The sample consists of around 170,000 clones, 75% to 90% of them appearing once.

The V call is TRBV27, the J call TRBJ2-1; no clear D gene. The receptor's source is a man aged 40-49 years in good health and CMV-seropositive. The sequencing input was PBMCs. The CDR3 is CASRTLNGEQFF. The CDR3 region has the DNA TGTGCCAGCAGAACGTTAAACGGGGAGCAGTTCTTC.